This T cell receptor beta chain was profiled in a study of T and B cells in COVID-19 patients. TRB was amplified from around 230-520 ng of blood genomic DNA. TRB rearrangements were amplified by multiplex PCR with BIOMED2 TRB-A/B primers. TCRdb recomputed calls from the multiplex PCR reads with MiXCR, one row per CDR3 protein. The sample shows roughly 7,800 distinct CDR3 sequences, approximately 26% of them seen only once. General observations from the study: Patients with COVID-19 reportedly showed strongly skewed T cell receptor beta variable and joining gene usage. Few blood samples existed from mildly ill patients during symptoms or early in severe cases.

With regard to this clonotype: The antigen is unknown.

The CDR3 is made up of 18 amino acids. J lost 4 bases, V lost 1 base, and 9 bases had no gene match. Germline V gives CDR1 MNHEY, CDR2 SMNVEV (reference sequence). This clonotype was sampled from a human donor with active COVID-19. The material sequenced was blood. The chain carries TRBV27 and TRBJ2-4, with 11 bases identical to TRBD1. CDR3 bases: TGTGCCAGCAGTTTATTAGTAGGGGGACAGGGGGAAAAAAACATTCAGTACTTC. It translates to CASSLLVGGQGEKNIQYF.